What follows describes a single T cell receptor (beta chain). Methods used by the authors: Estimates of nucleated cell counts were drawn from the amplification of reference gene primers. Profiled with immunoSEQ multiplex PCR; TCRdb holds only in-frame clones, not every one. V and J calls and clone size come straight from that table; D and trimming were deduced from the DNA. The sample shows roughly 210,000 clones, approximately 90% of them seen only once. Trimming removed 5 bases from V and 4 bases from J; junction bases left unmatched: 10. This CDR3 has 15 residues. Germline CDR1 and CDR2: SEHNR and FQNEAQ (reference sequence). This specimen belongs to a study of blood T cell repertoires in COVID-19. Study summary: Some COVID-19 samples were acute and others convalescent; all came from the United States, Italy and Spain.

This rearrangement joins TRBV7-9 to TRBJ2-7, with 8 bases identical to TRBD2. This sequence originates from a man between 65 and 85 years old with acute or convalescent COVID-19. Sequencing input: peripheral blood. The DNA for the CDR3 is TGTGCCAGCAGCCGTAGCGGGGACCTTATATACGAGCAGTACTTC. It translates to CASSRSGDLIYEQYF.